This T cell receptor (beta chain) was profiled in a study of cytomegalovirus exposure and HLA in healthy donors. Findings of the study overall: Generally TCR sequences proved uncommon, though certain public TCRs appeared in numerous donors. In a later analysis, at a false discovery rate of 0.05, approximately 18,000 TCR beta sequences were associated with HLA alleles. Judged likely to be a sequencing artifact was a cluster of highly shared sequence variants.

About this clone itself: The antigen remains undetermined.

PCR employed 60 Vbeta and 13 Jbeta primers. Assay: immunoSEQ multiplex PCR; the TCRdb copy retains only in-frame clones and omits some. The sample holds about 150,000 clones; approximately 80% are singletons and the top ten take 1.5% to 2%. CDR3 size: 16 residues. Looked up from germline, CDR1 is LGHNA and CDR2 is YNFKEQ. The V end lost 0 bases, the J end lost 4 bases, and 15 bases lay between the germline ends. The source of this sequence is a man aged 35 to 55 in good health and CMV-seronegative. The chain has TRBV4-2 and TRBJ1-1; D possibly corresponds to TRBD1 (5 bases). Sequencing used PBMCs. This CDR3 reads CASSQEARVSGTEAFF. CDR3 DNA: TGTGCCAGCAGCCAAGAGGCCAGGGTATCGGGCACTGAAGCTTTCTTT.